One T cell receptor (beta chain) is described in this entry. This entry comes from a study of shared T cell receptors in the human thymus. The data were produced by immunoSEQ multiplex PCR, yet TCRdb's version contains in-frame clones alone and is incomplete. The sample contains fewer than 700,000 clones, 85% to 90% of which appear only once. The CDR3 length is 13 residues. V shed 7 bases and J 9 bases; nucleotides not matched to a gene: 11. Germline CDR1 reads MNHEY; CDR2 reads SMNVEV (reference sequence). These data were also filed under a second study, of human thymus T cells. Turning to that study: Donation was from healthy Finnish infants who were having corrective surgery that addressed congenital heart defects. It was from resections taken during corrective heart surgery that the thymus tissue came. V and J genes seemed to be used with bias in thymic and blood repertoires. Unrelated individuals were reported by related research to share highly overlapping thymic repertoires.

The specimen sequenced was thymocytes. This chain joins TRBV27 and TRBJ2-7; the match to TRBD2 covers 8 bases. This clonotype was sampled from a boy younger than two with a congenital heart defect. CDR3: CASTAGGPKGQYF. In DNA form, the CDR3 reads TGTGCCAGCACGGCGGGAGGTCCCAAGGGGCAGTACTTC.